Below, 7 T cell receptor beta chains from the same sample are listed, as sequenced in a study of blood T cell repertoires in COVID-19. Generated by immunoSEQ multiplex PCR, the TCRdb table keeps only in-frame clones and is missing some. The repertoire has about 330,000 clones, about 90% of them found once; the top ten carry about 5%. Sequenced sample: PBMCs or T cells enriched from blood (not recorded which). These receptors all stem from a man younger than 40 who had recovered from COVID-19.

V is TRBV19 and J is TRBJ1-5; weak D call: TRBD1 (5 bases). V lost 2 bases and J lost 4, with 12 bases in between. CDR1 LNHDA and CDR2 SQIVND come from the germline V gene (reference sequence). The CDR3 has 15 amino acids. The DNA for the CDR3 is TGTGCCAGTAGTATAATGGGGCTCAAGAATCAGCCCCAGCATTTT. Encoded protein: CASSIMGLKNQPQHF.

The V call is TRBV7-9, the J call TRBJ2-2; tentatively, D is TRBD1 (8 bases). Germline-derived CDR1 and CDR2 are SEHNR and FQNEAQ (reference sequence). The V end was cut by 5 bases, the J end by 5 bases, with 12 bases between. CDR3 size: 14 residues. The CDR3 region is CASSGQGGTGELFF. DNA for the CDR3: TGTGCCAGCAGCGGACAGGGAGGGACCGGGGAGCTGTTTTTT. The variable domain in full, completed from reference TRBV7-9 and TRBJ2-2, reads DTGVSQNPRHKITKRGQNVTFRCDPISEHNRLYWYRQTLGQGPEFLTYFQNEAQLEKSRLLSDRFSAERPKGSFSTLEIQRTEQGDSAMYLCASSGQGGTGELFFGEGSRLTVL.

The chain recombines TRBV7-9 with TRBJ1-2, with 7 bases aligning to TRBD1. The CDR3 is made up of 13 amino acids. V was clipped by 5 bases and J by 6 bases; unmatched bases: 6. Germline V lookup: CDR1 SEHNR, CDR2 FQNEAQ (reference sequence). CDR3: CASSPTGADGYTF. DNA for the CDR3: TGTGCCAGCAGCCCAACAGGGGCAGATGGCTACACCTTC.

This sequence joins TRBV21-1 and TRBJ1-1; the table gives TRBD1 as D, unverified against the DNA. TRBV21-1 is deemed a pseudogene. This CDR3 is 15 amino acids long. For the CDR3, the DNA is TGTGCCAGCAGCAAAAAGGAACAGGGTAACACTGAAGCTTTCTTT. Its translation is CASSKKEQGNTEAFF.

The chain recombines TRBV2 with TRBJ2-5; 11 nucleotides match TRBD1. The germline V gene encodes CDR1 SNHLY and CDR2 FYNNEI. This CDR3 has 15 amino acids. Trimming at V came to 1 base and at J to 3 bases, leaving 1 base not matched to a gene. The CDR3 is CASSEGTGGEETQYF. CDR3 bases: TGTGCCAGCAGTGAAGGGACAGGGGGCGAAGAGACCCAGTACTTC.

The chain links TRBV5-1 to TRBJ2-3; 8 bases agree with TRBD2. The CDR3 extends over 14 amino acids. Germline trimming cut 4 bases from V and 6 bases from J; bases unmatched to any gene: 7. Germline CDR1 and CDR2: SGHRS and YFSETQ. The CDR3 is CASSRGGPGDTQYF. DNA for the CDR3: TGCGCCAGCAGCCGCGGGGGGCCGGGGGATACGCAGTATTTT.

J is TRBJ2-7 and V is TRBV5-4; 9 bases line up with TRBD2. The CDR3 covers 15 residues. Germline V gene data show CDR1 as SGHNT and CDR2 as YYREEE (reference sequence). The junction had 6 bases not matched to a gene; V was cut back by 1 base and J by 4 bases. This CDR3 is CASSLSSSGDYEQYF. CDR3 coding DNA: TGTGCCAGCAGCTTGTCCTCTAGCGGGGATTACGAGCAGTACTTC.